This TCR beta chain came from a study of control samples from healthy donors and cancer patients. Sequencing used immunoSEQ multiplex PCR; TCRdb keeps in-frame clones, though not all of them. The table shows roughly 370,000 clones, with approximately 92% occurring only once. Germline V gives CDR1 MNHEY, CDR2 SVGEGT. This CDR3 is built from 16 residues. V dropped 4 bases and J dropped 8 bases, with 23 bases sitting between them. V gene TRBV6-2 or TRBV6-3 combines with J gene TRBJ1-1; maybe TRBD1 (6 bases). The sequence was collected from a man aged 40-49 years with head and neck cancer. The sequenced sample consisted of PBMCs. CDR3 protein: CASSLPPYRVEGEAFF. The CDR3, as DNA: TGTGCCAGCAGTTTGCCCCCTTACAGGGTAGAGGGCGAAGCTTTCTTT.